The 8 T cell receptor beta chains given below trace back to one sample, sequenced in a study of cytomegalovirus exposure and HLA in healthy donors (dated by TCRdb to 2015 to 2018). The method was the immunoSEQ multiplex PCR assay. For the multiplex PCR, a mixture combining 60 forward primers for TCR Vbeta segments and 13 reverse primers for TCR Jbeta segments was used. In its TCRdb copy, this immuneACCESS table keeps in-frame sequences only and misses some clones. Where compared with another copy, unresolved V genes explain less than half of these, and the others have no known cause. This sample comprises approximately 130,000 clones, under 75% of them detected only once. In total, the top ten clones hold around 2.5% of the sample. Material for sequencing was PBMCs. The receptors here all came from a woman between 40 and 50 years old in good health and CMV-seronegative.

This rearrangement joins TRBV30 to TRBJ1-2; D gene uncertain. Trimming pared 5 bases from V and 4 bases from J, leaving 14 bases between. Germline V gene lookup returns CDR1 GTSNPN and CDR2 SVGIG (reference sequence). The length of the CDR3 is 13 residues. In nucleotides, the CDR3 is TGTGCCTGGCGAAGTAAACAGATCTATGGCTACACCTTC. Its protein product is CAWRSKQIYGYTF.

There are a few counts of this clone. The V gene is TRBV7-9, the J gene TRBJ1-4, with D possibly TRBD1 on 6 matching bases. Germline CDR1 SEHNR, CDR2 FQNEAQ (reference sequence). CDR3 length equals 16 residues. The V end lost 4 bases, the J end lost 6 bases, and 18 bases lay between the germline ends. The CDR3 is CASSSPWTVRDEKLFF. DNA for the CDR3: TGTGCCAGCAGCTCCCCCTGGACAGTAAGAGATGAAAAACTGTTTTTT. Using reference TRBV7-9 and TRBJ1-4 for the parts outside the CDR3, the full variable domain is DTGVSQNPRHKITKRGQNVTFRCDPISEHNRLYWYRQTLGQGPEFLTYFQNEAQLEKSRLLSDRFSAERPKGSFSTLEIQRTEQGDSAMYLCASSSPWTVRDEKLFFGSGTQLSVL.

The chain's CDR3 is CASSPTGHYGYTF. CDR3 bases: TGTGCCAGCTCACCGACAGGGCACTATGGCTACACCTTC. This chain links TRBV18 with TRBJ1-2; 7 bases are a match to TRBD1. Per the germline V gene, CDR1 is KGHSH and CDR2 is LQKENI. V was pared by 3 bases and J by 3 bases, with 1 base of the junction left unmatched. This CDR3 is 13 amino acids long.

The genes are TRBV6-6 and TRBJ1-1; unclear D gene. The CDR3 totals 15 residues. V was shortened by 5 bases and J by 1 base, with 14 bases between the two germline ends. CDR1 and CDR2 from the germline V gene are MNHNY and SVGAGI (reference sequence). The CDR3 sequence is CASSPPPTGNTEAFF. CDR3 DNA: TGTGCCAGCAGTCCCCCTCCGACGGGGAACACTGAAGCTTTCTTT.

This chain connects TRBV7-8 to TRBJ2-4; 12 bases map to TRBD2. V lost 4 bases and J lost 0; bases outside the gene matches: 16. Germline V gives CDR1 SGHVS, CDR2 FQNEAQ. The CDR3 is 21 amino acids. CDR3 amino acids: CASSSHPPLAGGRLAKNIQYF. The CDR3 nucleotides read TGTGCCAGCAGCTCCCACCCCCCCCTAGCGGGGGGGCGCCTAGCCAAAAACATTCAGTACTTC.

This chain links TRBV13 with TRBJ2-7; a weak D match, TRBD2 (6 bases). CDR3 length: 13 residues. Germline V CDR1 and CDR2: PRHDT, FYEKMQ (reference sequence). The V end was cut by 5 bases, the J end by 3 bases, with 11 bases between. The CDR3 DNA is TGTGCCAGCAGCCCCGCGGGGTTCTACGAGCAGTACTTC. Its translation: CASSPAGFYEQYF.

The chain combines TRBV4-1 with TRBJ1-1; D is undetermined. Germline V gene data show CDR1 as MGHRA and CDR2 as YSYEKL. Trimming removed 2 bases at V and 1 base at J, with 5 bases between. The CDR3 sequence is 13 residues long. CDR3 region: CASSQNKNTEAFF. Written as DNA, the CDR3 is TGCGCCAGCAGCCAAAACAAGAACACTGAAGCTTTCTTT.

The chain couples TRBV10-3 to TRBJ2-7; 10 bases fit TRBD2. Germline lookup yields CDR1 ENHRY and CDR2 SYGVKD. The V and J ends lost 2 bases and 1 base, in that order; junction bases with no gene match: 8. This CDR3 has 17 residues. DNA of the CDR3: TGTGCCATCAGTGAGGGAGGGGGACTAGCGCGTTCCTACGAGCAGTACTTC. As protein: CAISEGGGLARSYEQYF.